The 18 T cell receptor beta chains below were found in one sample sequenced in a study of control samples from healthy donors and cancer patients. Clones were sequenced by immunoSEQ multiplex PCR, and TCRdb holds only the in-frame ones, with some missing. The table records 210,000 or so clones, about nine tenths of them present only once. Sequencing was carried out using blood. Every receptor here comes from a man younger than 45 in good health.

The chain joins TRBV6-5 to TRBJ1-4; D unresolved. V gave up 6 bases and J gave up 13 bases, with 12 bases separating them. CDR1 is MNHEY and CDR2 is SVGAGI in the germline V gene. This CDR3 has 11 residues. CDR3 in amino acids: CASRNYTTLFF. The CDR3 region has the DNA TGTGCCAGCAGGAATTATACAACACTGTTTTTT.

The V gene is TRBV24-1, the J gene TRBJ1-5, with D tentatively TRBD1 (5 bases). This CDR3 is 12 amino acids long. Trimming stripped 3 bases from V and 10 bases from J, with 9 bases between. CDR1 and CDR2 from the germline V gene are KGHDR and SFDVKD. CDR3 amino acids: CATSDGGDPQHF. CDR3 in DNA: TGTGCCACCAGTGATGGGGGTGATCCCCAGCATTTT.

The CDR3 sequence: CATSRDPGGAFNEQFF. The CDR3 coding sequence is TGTGCCACCAGCAGAGATCCGGGGGGGGCCTTCAATGAGCAGTTCTTC. The V gene is TRBV15, the J gene TRBJ2-1, with 8 bases that match TRBD2. V lost 0 bases to trimming and J lost 6 bases; unmatched junction nucleotides: 7. Germline V gene sequence: CDR1 LNHNV, CDR2 YYDKDF (reference sequence). CDR3 length: 16 residues. The complete variable domain, with remaining parts taken from reference TRBV15 and TRBJ2-1, reads DAMVIQNPRYQVTQFGKPVTLSCSQTLNHNVMYWYQQKSSQAPKLLFHYYDKDFNNEADTPDNFQSRRPNTSFCFLDIRSPGLGDTAMYLCATSRDPGGAFNEQFFGPGTRLTVL.

The rearrangement uses TRBV6-2 or TRBV6-3 and TRBJ1-2; possibly TRBD1 for D (5 bases). V was cut by 6 bases and J by 7 bases, with 18 bases left in between. This CDR3 comprises 14 residues. In germline, CDR1 is MNHEY, CDR2 SVGEGT. CDR3 sequence reads: CASSTWRGLVGYTF. CDR3 in DNA: TGTGCCAGCAGCACCTGGAGGGGTCTCGTTGGCTACACCTTC.

The rearrangement joins TRBV7-9 to TRBJ2-5, with 9 bases lining up with TRBD1. Germline CDR1 reads SEHNR; CDR2 reads FQNEAQ (reference sequence). V gave up 4 bases and J gave up 4 bases; unmatched junction bases: 1. There are 13 residues in the CDR3. CDR3 coding DNA: TGTGCCAGCAGCTGGACAGGGGCAGAGACCCAGTACTTC. This translates into CASSWTGAETQYF.

This chain links TRBV6-1 with TRBJ1-2; TRBD1 aligns across 9 bases. The CDR3 has 17 residues. Germline assignment: CDR1 MNHNS and CDR2 SASEGT. V dropped 2 bases and J dropped 4; count of bases not matched to a gene: 11. CDR3 sequence reads: CASSELLTGGRIYGYTF. CDR3 coding DNA: TGTGCCAGCAGTGAACTTCTTACAGGGGGCCGGATCTATGGCTACACCTTC.

About this clone itself: This same CDR3 is encoded by further DNA sequences in the sample. The V gene is TRBV2, the J gene TRBJ1-5; possible D gene TRBD1, 6 bases. The CDR3 runs 15 residues. From germline, CDR1 is SNHLY and CDR2 FYNNEI. V was clipped by 2 bases and J by 4 bases, with 12 bases between them. The CDR3 spells CASSELDRNNQPQHF. For the CDR3, the DNA is TGTGCCAGCAGTGAACTGGACAGAAATAATCAGCCCCAGCATTTT.

There are a few counts of this clone. The chain carries TRBV7-9 and TRBJ1-6; TRBD1 is a possible D gene (6 bases). The CDR3 spans 15 residues. Per the germline V gene, CDR1 is SEHNR and CDR2 is FQNEAQ (reference sequence). Trimming shortened V by 6 bases and J by 5 bases, and 14 bases separated the two germline ends. CDR3: CASRDHQGNNSPLHF. The CDR3 bases are TGTGCCAGCAGAGACCATCAGGGGAATAATTCACCCCTCCACTTT.

The chain uses TRBV5-8 and TRBJ1-5, with D tentatively TRBD1 (5 bases). CDR1 and CDR2 (germline): SGHTS, YDEGEE. Trimming removed 0 bases from V and 4 bases from J, with 11 bases in between. This CDR3 is built from 15 residues. The CDR3 region has the DNA TGTGCCAGCAGCTTGGAGGGGAGAAGTAATCAGCCCCAGCATTTT. Protein sequence: CASSLEGRSNQPQHF.

This clone was counted once. The genes are TRBV29-1 and TRBJ2-5, with D unclear. Germline V CDR1 and CDR2: SQVTM, ANQGSEA. The CDR3 has 14 residues. The V end lost 1 base, the J end lost 0 bases, and 9 bases lay between the germline ends. DNA for the CDR3: TGCAGCGTTGAAGGGGATCGCTACCAAGAGACCCAGTACTTC. Its translation: CSVEGDRYQETQYF.

The chain carries TRBV2 and TRBJ1-2, with a weak D call TRBD1 (6 bases). Germline V gene sequence: CDR1 SNHLY, CDR2 FYNNEI. The CDR3 runs to 14 residues. The V end was cut by 5 bases, the J end by 1 base, with 11 bases between. CDR3 in amino acids: CASSSGAFNYGYTF. As DNA, the CDR3 is TGTGCCAGCAGTTCAGGGGCCTTTAACTATGGCTACACCTTC.

The chain recombines TRBV30 with TRBJ2-7; 9 positions match TRBD2. After removal of 0 bases from V and 6 bases from J, the junction contained 6 bases not matched to a gene. The CDR3 covers 14 residues. CDR1 and CDR2 (germline): GTSNPN, SVGIG (reference sequence). CDR3 in DNA: TGTGCCTGGAGTGTGGCGGGGGGGCCGGCCGAGCAGTACTTC. This translates into CAWSVAGGPAEQYF.

This rearrangement joins TRBV11-2 to TRBJ2-7, with unresolved D. CDR3 size: 12 residues. Germline V gene data show CDR1 as SGHAT and CDR2 as FQNNGV. Deletions cut 2 bases from V and 6 bases from J, with 8 bases between. CDR3 loop: CASSLTTLEQYF. The CDR3 bases are TGTGCCAGCAGCTTAACGACGCTCGAGCAGTACTTC. Filled out from reference TRBV11-2 and TRBJ2-7, the complete variable domain reads EAGVAQSPRYKIIEKRQSVAFWCNPISGHATLYWYQQILGQGPKLLIQFQNNGVVDDSQLPKDRFSAERLKGVDSTLKIQPAKLEDSAVYLCASSLTTLEQYFGPGTRLTVT.

The rearrangement joins TRBV2 to TRBJ1-1; D remains unclear. Germline CDR1 SNHLY, CDR2 FYNNEI. CDR3 length: 13 amino acids. V was shortened by 3 bases and J by 0 bases, with 5 bases between the two germline ends. The CDR3 nucleotides read TGTGCCAGCAGTGAGGACGTGAACACTGAAGCTTTCTTT. Translated: CASSEDVNTEAFF.

The rearrangement uses TRBV3-1 (or the pseudogene TRBV3-2) and TRBJ1-5; D is perhaps TRBD1 (5 bases). CDR1 is LGHDT, CDR2 YNNKEL, per germline (reference sequence). The V end was cut by 1 base, the J end by 3 bases, with 10 bases between. The CDR3 has 15 amino acids. This CDR3 reads CASSQVLGLNQPQHF. In DNA, the CDR3 is TGTGCCAGCAGCCAAGTCCTGGGGCTCAATCAGCCCCAGCATTTT.

V and J are TRBV29-1 and TRBJ2-7; the D gene could be TRBD1 or TRBD2 (5 bases each). CDR1 is SQVTM and CDR2 is ANQGSEA in the germline V gene. The V gene lost 2 bases and the J gene lost 0 bases, with 14 bases spanning the gap. This CDR3 has 15 residues. CDR3 loop: CSVELGRSASYEQYF. DNA of the CDR3: TGCAGCGTTGAATTGGGACGCTCCGCCTCCTACGAGCAGTACTTC.

V is TRBV2 and J is TRBJ1-2, with 7 bases lining up with TRBD1. The CDR3 runs 15 residues. V gave up 10 bases and J gave up 1 base; unmatched junction bases: 12. Germline CDR1 and CDR2: SNHLY and FYNNEI. DNA of the CDR3: TGTGCCATACGACAGGGAGGAACCCATAACTATGGCTACACCTTC. This codes for CAIRQGGTHNYGYTF.

This chain uses TRBV6-5 with TRBJ2-2; no clear D gene. Germline V lookup: CDR1 MNHEY, CDR2 SVGAGI. CDR3 length: 15 residues. V lost 8 bases to trimming and J lost 2 bases, with 15 bases between them. The CDR3 loop reads CASFYETLNTGELFF. CDR3 nucleotides: TGTGCCAGCTTTTATGAGACTCTTAACACCGGGGAGCTGTTTTTT.